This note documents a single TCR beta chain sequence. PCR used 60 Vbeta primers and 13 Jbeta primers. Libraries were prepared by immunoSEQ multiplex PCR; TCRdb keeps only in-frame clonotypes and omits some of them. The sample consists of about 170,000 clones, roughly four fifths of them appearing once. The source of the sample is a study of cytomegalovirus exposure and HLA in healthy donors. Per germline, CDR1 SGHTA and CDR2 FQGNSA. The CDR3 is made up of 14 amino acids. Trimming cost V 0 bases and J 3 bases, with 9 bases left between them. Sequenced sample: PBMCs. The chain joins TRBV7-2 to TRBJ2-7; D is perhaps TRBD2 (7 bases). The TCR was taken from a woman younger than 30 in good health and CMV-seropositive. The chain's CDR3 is CASSLARGGYEQYF. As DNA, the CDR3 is TGTGCCAGCAGCTTAGCTAGGGGGGGCTACGAGCAGTACTTC. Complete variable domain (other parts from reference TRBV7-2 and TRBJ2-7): GAGVSQSPSNKVTEKGKDVELRCDPISGHTALYWYRQSLGQGLEFLIYFQGNSAPDKSGLPSDRFSAERTGGSVSTLTIQRTQQEDSAVYLCASSLARGGYEQYFGPGTRLTVT.